The 4 T cell receptor beta chains below come from one sample, sequenced in a study of radiotherapy plus CTLA-4 blockade in lung cancer. The protocol was immunoSEQ multiplex PCR, while the TCRdb copy is restricted to in-frame clones and leaves out a portion. The sample carries 81,000 or so clones, under 90% recorded once. The sample here was peripheral blood, taken from a patient treated with radiotherapy plus ipilimumab. The source is a human donor with non-small cell lung cancer who had stable disease on radiotherapy plus ipilimumab.

The sample holds one count of this clone. The chain combines TRBV9 with TRBJ2-1, with 8 bases fitting TRBD2. The CDR3 has 17 residues. In germline, CDR1 is SGDLS, CDR2 YYNGEE. With 4 bases clipped from V and 4 bases from J, the junction kept 13 bases outside the gene matches. CDR3 loop: CASSSRPTSGAYNEQFF. The CDR3 nucleotides are TGTGCCAGCAGCTCTCGACCTACTAGCGGAGCTTACAATGAGCAGTTCTTC.

V gene TRBV28 combines with J gene TRBJ1-2; the D gene is possibly TRBD1 (5 bases). Germline values: CDR1 MDHEN, CDR2 SYDVKM. This CDR3 region has 16 residues. With 3 bases removed from V and 4 bases from J, the gap between germline ends came to 18 bases. CDR3 DNA sequence: TGTGCCAGCAGTTTGAGCCAGGGAACAGGAGCCTATGGCTACACCTTC. Residues: CASSLSQGTGAYGYTF.

CDR3 loop: CASSVSGETQYF. As DNA, the CDR3 is TGTGCCAGCAGTGTTTCGGGGGAGACCCAGTACTTC. J is TRBJ2-5 and V is TRBV2, with a weak D call TRBD2 (5 bases). Per the germline V gene, CDR1 is SNHLY and CDR2 is FYNNEI. The V gene lost 4 bases and the J gene lost 5 bases, with 8 bases spanning the gap. The CDR3 length is 12 residues.

Here the CDR3 DNA reads TGTGCCAGCAGCCTCACTATAGCGGGAGTGAACGAGCAGTACTTC. Amino acid sequence: CASSLTIAGVNEQYF. The V call is TRBV7-8, the J call TRBJ2-7, with 9 bases lining up with TRBD2. The CDR3 loop spans 15 amino acids. V lost 5 bases and J lost 5; bases outside the gene matches: 10. The germline gives CDR1 SGHVS, CDR2 FQNEAQ.